The clone carrying this T cell receptor beta chain has just a few counts. No antigen is known for it. Germline is not matched at one junction end, which may reflect a read error. It was with 60 Vbeta and 13 Jbeta primers that the PCR ran. The protocol was immunoSEQ multiplex PCR, while the TCRdb copy is restricted to in-frame clones and leaves out a portion. Among 150,000 or so clones listed, roughly 79% were seen once. Germline-derived CDR1 and CDR2 are SGHDT and YYEEEE. There are 11 residues in the CDR3. This record belongs to a study of cytomegalovirus exposure and HLA in healthy donors. Study-level information: Inside one of the first data releases sat some 85 million unique TCRs taken from HLA-typed donors. Broader study findings: What TCR beta sequences reportedly achieved was accurate prediction of HLA-A and HLA-B alleles in most subjects. Altogether, around 160 TCR beta chains were recorded as cytomegalovirus-associated.

Sequencing was performed on PBMCs. The sequence was collected from a male donor in good health and CMV-seronegative. The rearrangement links TRBV5-6 to TRBJ1-2, with TRBD1 matching over 9 bases. Here the CDR3 reads CASSRDRAVSF. CDR3 in DNA: TGTGCCAGCAGCCGGGACAGGGCAGTCTCCTTC.